The clone carrying this T cell receptor (beta chain) was observed many times. What it recognizes is unknown. This entry comes from a study of shared clonotypes between healthy human individuals. Study findings and constraints: Non-shared clonotypes had lower generation probabilities than clonotypes shared by all four sorted-subset donors. Tissue TCR repertoires likely differ from these blood-only repertoires.

TCRdb's copy holds only in-frame clones and misses some; the assay was immunoSEQ multiplex PCR. The sample has nearly 1,000,000 clones; roughly 72% are singletons. The source is a young man in good health. Specimen: memory CD4+ T cells sorted from blood. Subset noted: CD45RA-negative fraction.

This CDR3 reads CASSEGTSRREQYF. CDR3 DNA sequence: TGTGCCAGCAGTGAAGGGACTAGTCGGCGCGAGCAGTACTTC. The gene calls are TRBV6-1 and TRBJ2-7; 7 bases map to TRBD2. The J segment lost 6 bases and the V segment lost 1 base, leaving 6 bases of the junction unmatched. CDR3 length: 14 amino acids. Germline CDR1 MNHNS, CDR2 SASEGT.